Each of the 28 T cell receptor beta chains below was sequenced from the same sample in a study of technical replicates of blood from several donors. Profiling relied on immunoSEQ multiplex PCR, and the TCRdb table lists in-frame clones only, not all of them. The data contain tens of thousands of clones, roughly nine tenths of them singletons. Specimen: PBMCs. All receptors come from a human donor in good health. Some clones in this sample may be carry-over from other donors' samples.

The J gene is TRBJ2-3, the V gene TRBV4-1; TRBD2 aligns across 8 bases. The CDR3 runs 14 residues. Germline values: CDR1 MGHRA, CDR2 YSYEKL. Trimming cost V 5 bases and J 3 bases; bases outside gene matches: 4. CDR3 bases: TGCGCCAGCAGCTACGGGGGGGGGACAGATACGCAGTATTTT. Its protein is CASSYGGGTDTQYF.

The rearrangement links TRBV7-9 to TRBJ1-2; the D gene is possibly TRBD1 (5 bases). The CDR3 is 13 residues long. V lost 0 bases and J 8 bases, leaving 10 bases between the germline ends. CDR1 is SEHNR and CDR2 is FQNEAQ in the germline V gene (reference sequence). CDR3 sequence (DNA): TGTGCCAGCAGCTTAGCAGCAGGGTCGGGCTACACCTTC. It translates to CASSLAAGSGYTF.

The CDR3 DNA sequence: TGTGCCAGCAGCACAACAGGGGGCGCGTACGAGCAGTACTTC. It specifies CASSTTGGAYEQYF. The chain employs TRBV7-2 and TRBJ2-7; 9 bases agree with TRBD1. V lost 5 bases, J lost 4 bases, and 6 bases stayed unmatched. CDR1 SGHTA and CDR2 FQGNSA come from the germline V gene. The CDR3 contains 14 residues.

This chain uses TRBV5-1 with TRBJ1-2; D gene ambiguous. CDR1 SGHRS and CDR2 YFSETQ come from the germline V gene. Trimming took off 0 bases at V and 2 bases at J, with 5 bases between the two ends. This CDR3 contains 13 residues. The CDR3 nucleotides read TGCGCCAGCAGCTTGGACAAGAACTATGGCTACACCTTC. Its protein product is CASSLDKNYGYTF.

This sequence joins TRBV4-2 and TRBJ2-1; 9 nucleotides align to TRBD2. V was clipped by 1 base and J by 3 bases; unmatched bases: 1. In germline, CDR1 is LGHNA, CDR2 YNFKEQ. The CDR3 runs to 15 residues. The CDR3 loop is CASSQVAGDYNEQFF. The CDR3 region has the DNA TGTGCCAGCAGCCAAGTAGCGGGAGACTACAATGAGCAGTTCTTC.

This chain links TRBV4-2 with TRBJ2-1; TRBD2 aligns across 9 bases. The CDR3 totals 17 residues. J lost 0 bases, V lost 0 bases, and 3 bases had no gene match. CDR1 and CDR2 from the germline V gene are LGHNA and YNFKEQ. CDR3 in DNA: TGTGCCAGCAGCCAAGATTTGGGACTAGCCTCCTACAATGAGCAGTTCTTC. Encoded protein: CASSQDLGLASYNEQFF.

J is TRBJ2-2 and V is TRBV5-6; D might be TRBD2 (5 bases). From germline, CDR1 is SGHDT and CDR2 YYEEEE. V was clipped by 0 bases and J by 5 bases, with 14 bases between them. The CDR3 length is 16 residues. CDR3 nucleotides: TGTGCCAGCAGCTTGGCGGGTGGAGGCCCTACCGGGGAGCTGTTTTTT. It is translated as CASSLAGGGPTGELFF.

The genes are TRBV27 and TRBJ1-1; the D gene is possibly TRBD1 (5 bases). The CDR3 contains 14 residues. Germline V gives CDR1 MNHEY, CDR2 SMNVEV (reference sequence). V was pared by 5 bases and J by 7 bases, with 17 bases between. The CDR3 loop is CASSNTGLPIEAFF. The CDR3 DNA sequence: TGTGCCAGCAGTAATACGGGACTCCCCATTGAAGCTTTCTTT.

V is TRBV5-1 and J is TRBJ2-6; 8 nucleotides line up with TRBD1. Germline V gene sequence: CDR1 SGHRS, CDR2 YFSETQ. V trimming: 4 bases; J trimming: 4 bases; junction bases outside the gene matches: 10. CDR3 size: 17 residues. The CDR3 DNA reads as TGCGCCAGCAGCGTTACTGGACAGGGTTCCGGGGCCAACGTCCTGACTTTC. It is translated as CASSVTGQGSGANVLTF.

The chain links TRBV4-1 to TRBJ1-1, with 7 bases that match TRBD1. This CDR3 has 14 amino acids. Germline V lookup: CDR1 MGHRA, CDR2 YSYEKL. J lost 3 bases, V lost 4 bases, and 5 bases had no gene match. The CDR3 is CASSPKTGHTEAFF. The CDR3 region has the DNA TGCGCCAGCAGCCCAAAGACAGGGCACACTGAAGCTTTCTTT.

J is TRBJ1-1 and V is TRBV13, with 8 nucleotides matching TRBD1. The CDR3 loop spans 13 amino acids. J gave up 4 bases and V 3 bases, and 1 base lay outside the gene matches. CDR1 PRHDT and CDR2 FYEKMQ come from the germline V gene (reference sequence). The CDR3 nucleotides read TGTGCCAGCAGCTTCACAGGGGGCACTGAAGCTTTCTTT. Protein product: CASSFTGGTEAFF.

A single count supports this clone. The chain has TRBV10-3 and TRBJ2-2; 10 bases agree with TRBD2. Germline V gene sequence: CDR1 ENHRY, CDR2 SYGVKD. This CDR3 is built from 16 residues. The V segment lost 4 bases and the J segment 5 bases; nucleotides outside the gene matches: 7. CDR3 sequence reads: CAISALAGVVTGELFF. As DNA, the CDR3 is TGTGCCATCAGTGCGCTAGCGGGAGTTGTGACCGGGGAGCTGTTTTTT.

The rearrangement joins TRBV7-9 to TRBJ2-5; 8 bases are shared with TRBD2. Germline lookup yields CDR1 SEHNR and CDR2 FQNEAQ (reference sequence). V gave up 6 bases and J gave up 4 bases; unmatched junction bases: 4. The CDR3 runs 13 residues. The CDR3 loop is CASSPAGGETQYF. CDR3 DNA: TGTGCCAGCAGTCCGGCGGGGGGAGAGACCCAGTACTTC.

The chain joins TRBV2 to TRBJ1-6; weak D call: TRBD1 (6 bases). This CDR3 has 14 amino acids. The germline V gene has CDR1 SNHLY and CDR2 FYNNEI. The CDR3 spells CAGGGANANSPLHF. For the CDR3, the DNA is TGTGCAGGGGGAGGGGCGAACGCCAATTCACCCCTCCACTTT. The entire variable domain, with the rest obtained from reference TRBV2 and TRBJ1-6, is as follows: EPEVTQTPSHQVTQMGQEVILRCVPISNHLYFYWYRQILGQKVEFLVSFYNNEISEKSEIFDDQFSVERPDGSNFTLKIRSTKLEDSAMYFCAGGGANANSPLHFGNGTRLTVT.

The rearrangement uses TRBV6-5 and TRBJ2-5, with a weak D call TRBD1 (5 bases). The DNA matches TRBJ2-7 better at its end, which makes the J call doubtful. The CDR3 totals 14 residues. The germline gives CDR1 MNHEY, CDR2 SVGAGI. CDR3 loop: CASSIDRRGSEQYF. CDR3 sequence (DNA): TGTGCCAGCAGTATAGACAGAAGAGGAAGCGAGCAGTACTTC.

The genes are TRBV27 and TRBJ2-7, with 11 bases identical to TRBD2. The CDR3 spans 14 residues. With 6 bases clipped from V and 7 bases from J, the junction kept 8 bases outside the gene matches. Germline V gene lookup returns CDR1 MNHEY and CDR2 SMNVEV (reference sequence). The DNA for the CDR3 is TGTGCCAGCAGATTGACTAGCGGGAAGGGTGAGCAGTACTTC. Protein: CASRLTSGKGEQYF.

This clone was seen just once. This chain uses TRBV9 with TRBJ2-7, with TRBD2 matching over 8 bases. Germline CDR1 reads SGDLS; CDR2 reads YYNGEE. V lost 3 bases and J lost 3; bases outside the gene matches: 5. The CDR3 sequence is 14 residues long. In DNA, the CDR3 is TGTGCCAGCAGCGCCTCGGGACTAGGCTACGAGCAGTACTTC. Translated, it gives CASSASGLGYEQYF.

This chain links TRBV7-8 with TRBJ2-7; 9 nucleotides match TRBD1. Trimming cost V 4 bases and J 0 bases; bases outside gene matches: 7. CDR1 is SGHVS and CDR2 is FQNEAQ in the germline V gene. The CDR3 runs 16 residues. The CDR3 spells CASSSRGTGFSYEQYF. The CDR3 nucleotides are TGTGCCAGCAGCTCTCGCGGGACAGGGTTCTCCTACGAGCAGTACTTC.

The J gene is TRBJ2-2, the V gene TRBV5-6, with TRBD2 matching over 8 bases. Losses at the gene ends were 3 bases for V and 7 bases for J; bases not matched to a gene: 8. Germline CDR1 SGHDT, CDR2 YYEEEE. This CDR3 comprises 15 residues. CDR3 loop: CASSYGTSRGGELFF. The DNA of the CDR3 is TGTGCCAGCAGCTACGGGACTAGTCGGGGCGGGGAGCTGTTTTTT.

This clone was recorded only once. V gene TRBV19 combines with J gene TRBJ1-2; D is possibly TRBD1 (5 bases). CDR1 and CDR2 (germline): LNHDA, SQIVND (reference sequence). With 7 bases removed from V and 7 bases from J, the gap between germline ends came to 19 bases. This CDR3 comprises 14 residues. Here the CDR3 reads CASKIQGSRGGYTF. The DNA of the CDR3 is TGTGCCAGTAAGATCCAGGGTTCGCGCGGTGGCTACACCTTC.

The chain combines TRBV2 with TRBJ2-5; 9 positions match TRBD1. The CDR3 contains 14 residues. V was clipped by 8 bases and J by 5 bases; unmatched bases: 9. Germline CDR1 reads SNHLY; CDR2 reads FYNNEI. Here the CDR3 DNA reads TGTGCCAGCGGGGACAGGGTGGGCTCGGAGACCCAGTACTTC. It specifies CASGDRVGSETQYF.

The V and J genes are TRBV4-1 and TRBJ1-2; TRBD1 is a possible D gene (5 bases). The ends were cut back, 4 bases at V and 3 bases at J, with 15 bases in the middle. Germline CDR1 is MGHRA and CDR2 is YSYEKL. The CDR3 totals 15 residues. In DNA form, the CDR3 reads TGCGCCAGCAGCCCCCCTGTCGTGACAGACTATGGCTACACCTTC. Amino acid sequence: CASSPPVVTDYGYTF.

The chain couples TRBV2 to TRBJ1-2; 7 bases match TRBD1. Germline CDR1 and CDR2: SNHLY and FYNNEI. V lost 6 bases and J lost 9; bases outside the gene matches: 16. The CDR3 covers 15 residues. The CDR3 loop is CASSEMTGRYESYTF. In nucleotides, the CDR3 is TGTGCCAGCAGCGAAATGACAGGGCGCTATGAGAGCTACACCTTC.

This clone was seen once. This chain uses TRBV4-1 with TRBJ2-1, with 11 bases matching TRBD2. V shed 5 bases and J 5 bases; nucleotides not matched to a gene: 11. There are 17 residues in the CDR3. Germline CDR1 MGHRA, CDR2 YSYEKL. The CDR3 DNA reads TGCGCCAGCAGCACTCGGCCAGTTAGCGGGGGGGACAATGAGCAGTTCTTC. Its protein is CASSTRPVSGGDNEQFF.

The genes are TRBV7-9 and TRBJ2-5; perhaps TRBD2 as D (6 bases). This CDR3 region has 15 residues. Trimming removed 0 bases from V and 1 base from J, with 9 bases in between. Germline CDR1 reads SEHNR; CDR2 reads FQNEAQ (reference sequence). DNA of the CDR3: TGTGCCAGCAGCTTAGCGGGAGGCCTCCAAGAGACCCAGTACTTC. Protein: CASSLAGGLQETQYF.

This clone was picked up a small number of times. J is TRBJ2-3 and V is TRBV4-2; TRBD2 is a possible D gene (5 bases). The CDR3 spans 16 residues. The V end lost 4 bases, the J end lost 0 bases, and 14 bases lay between the germline ends. Germline CDR1 and CDR2: LGHNA and YNFKEQ. This CDR3 is CASSLVTGESTDTQYF. CDR3 sequence (DNA): TGTGCCAGCAGCCTAGTCACCGGGGAAAGCACAGATACGCAGTATTTT.

J is TRBJ1-6 and V is TRBV27; TRBD1 aligns across 7 bases. The J segment lost 7 bases and the V segment lost 3 bases, leaving 0 bases of the junction unmatched. Germline CDR1 MNHEY, CDR2 SMNVEV (reference sequence). The length of the CDR3 is 13 residues. The CDR3 sequence: CASSFRGNSPLHF. Here the CDR3 DNA reads TGTGCCAGCAGTTTCAGGGGGAATTCACCCCTCCACTTT.

The chain is built from TRBV7-7 and TRBJ2-2, with 8 bases lining up with TRBD2. The CDR3 is made up of 16 amino acids. Germline trimming cut 6 bases from V and 6 bases from J; bases unmatched to any gene: 12. Germline V CDR1 and CDR2: SSHAT, FNYEAQ (reference sequence). In nucleotides, the CDR3 is TGTGCCAGCAGTCCCCCCGGGGGGGGCCGGTCCGGGGAGCTGTTTTTT. Translated: CASSPPGGGRSGELFF. The variable domain in full, completed from reference TRBV7-7 and TRBJ2-2, reads GAGVSQSPRYKVTKRGQDVTLRCDPISSHATLYWYQQALGQGPEFLTYFNYEAQPDKSGLPSDRFSAERPEGSISTLTIQRTEQRDSAMYRCASSPPGGGRSGELFFGEGSRLTVL.